This record concerns one T cell receptor beta chain sequence. Trimming removed 3 bases from V and 3 bases from J, with 12 bases in between. The germline CDR1 and CDR2 sequences are KGHSH and LQKENI. This CDR3 is built from 14 residues. Treatment in this sample: around 19 received Ad26.COV2.S at low or high dose, single or two shots; about 5 received placebo; per-sample allocation not given. Material that was analyzed had been drawn on day 63 after the first vaccine or placebo injection. The vaccine antigen was prefusion-stabilized Wuhan SARS-CoV-2 spike. Libraries were prepared by immunoSEQ multiplex PCR; TCRdb keeps only in-frame clonotypes and omits some of them. Among 410,000 or so clones listed, 92% were seen once. The sample originates from a study of Ad26.COV2.S vaccination and SARS-CoV-2 variants. On the study more broadly: Donor was in the COV1001 Ad26.COV2.S trial arm.

J is TRBJ2-7 and V is TRBV18; D gene uncertain. The sequencing used peripheral blood, collected in a trial of Ad26.COV2.S vaccine versus placebo. The origin of this receptor is a person aged 18 to 65 who received the Ad26.COV2.S COVID-19 vaccine or a placebo. The CDR3 region is CASSPLSQNYEQYF. The CDR3 DNA is TGTGCCAGCTCACCCCTGAGTCAGAACTACGAGCAGTACTTC. The full variable domain, with the rest looked up from reference TRBV18 and TRBJ2-7, is NAGVMQNPRHLVRRRGQEARLRCSPMKGHSHVYWYRQLPEEGLKFMVYLQKENIIDESGMPKERFSAEFPKEGPSILRIQQVVRGDSAAYFCASSPLSQNYEQYFGPGTRLTVT.